This T cell receptor beta chain was recorded in a study of Graves' ophthalmopathy and Graves' hyperthyroidism. This clonotype was seen at least ten times. Its specificity is not known. Findings and limits, study-wide: Prediction of ophthalmopathy progression reached roughly 64% sensitivity and around 72% specificity. Ophthalmopathy and stable hyperthyroidism were discriminated by a 13-signature model, with roughly 90% sensitivity and nearly 84% specificity. Blood was where most expanded thyroid clonotypes above 0.001 frequency also turned up.

Amplification of TCR beta CDR3 regions used RNA transcripts. The library came from an HTBI-primed first-round RT-PCR and a second-round multiplex PCR. One entry per CDR3 protein results from TCRdb running MiXCR on the multiplex PCR reads. The repertoire consists of about 500,000 distinct CDR3 sequences, with roughly 14% occurring once and the leading ten covering 8% to 10%. Ophthalmopathy donors showed moderate-to-severe activity, CAS ≥3, NOSPECS ≥4 and a duration under 3 months. The ends were cut back, 7 bases at V and 4 bases at J, with 20 bases in the middle. The germline V gene encodes CDR1 MNHNS and CDR2 SASEGT. The CDR3 runs to 16 residues.

The origin of this receptor is a woman in her twenties or thirties with Graves' ophthalmopathy. The sequenced material came from blood. This chain links TRBV6-1 with TRBJ1-3; no clear D gene. The DNA for the CDR3 is TGTGCCAGCAACCCGGAGGTGGTGGGCACGGGAAACACCATATATTTT. Its protein is CASNPEVVGTGNTIYF.